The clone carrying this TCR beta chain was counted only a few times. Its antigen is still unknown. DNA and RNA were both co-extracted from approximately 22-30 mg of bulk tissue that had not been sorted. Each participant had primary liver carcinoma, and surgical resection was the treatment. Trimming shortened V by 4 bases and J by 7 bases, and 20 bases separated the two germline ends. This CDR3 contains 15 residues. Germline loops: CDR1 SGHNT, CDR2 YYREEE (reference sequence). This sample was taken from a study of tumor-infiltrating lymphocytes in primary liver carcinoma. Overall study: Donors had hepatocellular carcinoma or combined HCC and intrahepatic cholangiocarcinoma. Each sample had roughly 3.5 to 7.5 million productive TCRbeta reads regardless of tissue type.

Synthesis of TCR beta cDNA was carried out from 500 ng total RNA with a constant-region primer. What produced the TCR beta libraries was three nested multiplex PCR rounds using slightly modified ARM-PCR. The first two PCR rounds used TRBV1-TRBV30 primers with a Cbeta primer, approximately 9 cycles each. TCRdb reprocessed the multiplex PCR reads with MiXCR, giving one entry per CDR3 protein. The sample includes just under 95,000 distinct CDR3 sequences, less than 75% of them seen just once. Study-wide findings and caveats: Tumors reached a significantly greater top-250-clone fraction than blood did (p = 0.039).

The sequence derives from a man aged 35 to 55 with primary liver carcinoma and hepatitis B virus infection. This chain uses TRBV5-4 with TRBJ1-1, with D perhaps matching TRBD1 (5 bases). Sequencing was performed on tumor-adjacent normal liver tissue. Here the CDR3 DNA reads TGTGCCAGCAGCGTCCTGACACGGGGAAGGGGTGAAGCTTTCTTT. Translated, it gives CASSVLTRGRGEAFF.